This entry lists 31 T cell receptor beta chains sequenced from one sample in a study of blood T cell repertoires in COVID-19. The assay was immunoSEQ multiplex PCR, and TCRdb's table has in-frame clones only and misses some. The data contain 370,000 or so clones, roughly 86% of them seen just once; the ten biggest clones take up under 1.2%. The sequencing input was peripheral blood. These receptors all stem from a human donor with acute or convalescent COVID-19. The donor label of this sample is uncertain.

The rearrangement uses TRBV11-2 and TRBJ2-5, with 8 positions matching TRBD1. Germline V lookup: CDR1 SGHAT, CDR2 FQNNGV. This CDR3 region has 16 residues. V shed 1 base, J shed 5 bases, and the junction held 9 bases outside the gene matches. CDR3 nucleotides: TGTGCCAGCAGCTTAGGGGGGGCAGGGGGCAGGGAGACCCAGTACTTC. Encoded protein: CASSLGGAGGRETQYF. Complete variable domain (other parts from reference TRBV11-2 and TRBJ2-5): EAGVAQSPRYKIIEKRQSVAFWCNPISGHATLYWYQQILGQGPKLLIQFQNNGVVDDSQLPKDRFSAERLKGVDSTLKIQPAKLEDSAVYLCASSLGGAGGRETQYFGPGTRLLVL.

V and J are TRBV18 and TRBJ2-3; D perhaps matches TRBD1 (6 bases). The CDR3 is 13 residues long. CDR1 is KGHSH and CDR2 is LQKENI in the germline V gene. The V end was cut by 6 bases, the J end by 6 bases, with 13 bases between. CDR3 amino acids: CASSRVQGDTQYF. The CDR3 bases are TGTGCCAGCTCTCGAGTACAGGGCGATACGCAGTATTTT.

V and J are TRBV6-5 and TRBJ2-2, with TRBD2 matching over 8 bases. The junction had 5 bases not matched to a gene; V was cut back by 6 bases and J by 2 bases. Per germline, CDR1 MNHEY and CDR2 SVGAGI. The CDR3 has 15 residues. The CDR3 region has the DNA TGTGCCAGCAGCAGCGGGGGCCATAACACCGGGGAGCTGTTTTTT. Translating it yields CASSSGGHNTGELFF.

V usage is TRBV6-2 or TRBV6-3 and J usage is TRBJ2-1; no clear D. CDR1 and CDR2 from the germline V gene are MNHEY and SVGEGT. Trimming took off 0 bases at V and 11 bases at J, with 11 bases between the two ends. CDR3 length equals 13 residues. The CDR3 DNA is TGTGCCAGCAGTTACTCGAATCCGAGAAAGCAGTTCTTC. It specifies CASSYSNPRKQFF.

The chain employs TRBV5-1 and TRBJ1-1; D is undetermined. V was pared by 4 bases and J by 1 base, with 11 bases between. Per the germline V gene, CDR1 is SGHRS and CDR2 is YFSETQ. CDR3 length: 14 amino acids. The DNA for the CDR3 is TGCGCCAGCAGCGTGCAGGCTCAGAACACTGAAGCTTTCTTT. As protein: CASSVQAQNTEAFF.

The rearrangement links TRBV19 to TRBJ2-7, with a tentative D call TRBD1 (5 bases). Trimming stripped 5 bases from V and 3 bases from J, with 14 bases between. The CDR3 contains 14 residues. CDR1 and CDR2 from the germline V gene are LNHDA and SQIVND (reference sequence). CDR3 sequence: CASSSGQNLYEQYF. The CDR3 DNA sequence: TGTGCCAGTAGTTCTGGACAAAACCTCTACGAGCAGTACTTC.

The CDR3 DNA is TGTGCCAGCAGTGAACTAGCGGGGGGTACCGGGAGCTCCTACAATGAGCAGTTCTTC. Encoded protein: CASSELAGGTGSSYNEQFF. The rearrangement links TRBV6-1 to TRBJ2-1; 11 bases fit TRBD2. CDR1 and CDR2 (germline): MNHNS, SASEGT. The CDR3 sequence is 19 residues long. With 2 bases clipped from V and 0 bases from J, the junction kept 9 bases outside the gene matches.

The J gene is TRBJ1-5, the V gene TRBV28; 7 bases align to TRBD1. Per the germline V gene, CDR1 is MDHEN and CDR2 is SYDVKM. V dropped 5 bases and J dropped 4; count of bases not matched to a gene: 8. This CDR3 region has 15 residues. DNA for the CDR3: TGTGCCAGCAGTCCGCTAGGGGGCCAAAATCAGCCCCAGCATTTT. Translating it yields CASSPLGGQNQPQHF.

V usage is TRBV6-5 and J usage is TRBJ1-2; D remains unclear. The CDR3 totals 14 residues. Deletions cut 2 bases from V and 0 bases from J, with 7 bases between. Germline CDR1 is MNHEY and CDR2 is SVGAGI. The CDR3 sequence: CASSYNQANYGYTF. CDR3 in DNA: TGTGCCAGCAGTTACAACCAGGCTAACTATGGCTACACCTTC.

V gene TRBV5-6 combines with J gene TRBJ1-5; D unresolved. The CDR3 covers 15 residues. V was trimmed by 4 bases and J by 2 bases, leaving 13 bases between them. Germline CDR1 is SGHDT and CDR2 is YYEEEE. CDR3 nucleotides: TGTGCCAGCAGCCCGTTCGGGTTGGGCAATCAGCCCCAGCATTTT. Translation gives CASSPFGLGNQPQHF. Combining the CDR3 with reference TRBV5-6 and TRBJ1-5 gives the whole variable domain DAGVTQSPTHLIKTRGQQVTLRCSPKSGHDTVSWYQQALGQGPQFIFQYYEEEERQRGNFPDRFSGHQFPNYSSELNVNALLLGDSALYLCASSPFGLGNQPQHFGDGTRLSIL.

The chain links TRBV11-3 to TRBJ1-1, with TRBD1 identical over 7 bases. Germline V lookup: CDR1 SGHNT, CDR2 YENEEA. V was pared by 1 base and J by 7 bases, with 3 bases of the junction left unmatched. The CDR3 runs to 13 residues. CDR3 amino acids: CASSLVAGGEAFF. DNA for the CDR3: TGTGCCAGCAGCTTAGTTGCAGGGGGTGAAGCTTTCTTT.

The chain couples TRBV3-1 (or the pseudogene TRBV3-2) to TRBJ1-1; 7 positions agree with TRBD1. The germline gives CDR1 LGHDT, CDR2 YNNKEL (reference sequence). There are 14 residues in the CDR3. The junction had 3 bases not matched to a gene; V was cut back by 1 base and J by 4 bases. The CDR3: CASSQGQGVTEAFF. CDR3 DNA: TGTGCCAGCAGCCAAGGTCAGGGGGTCACTGAAGCTTTCTTT.

The chain carries TRBV4-1 and TRBJ2-7, with D possibly matching TRBD2 (5 bases). Germline-derived CDR1 and CDR2 are MGHRA and YSYEKL. V was shortened by 9 bases and J by 0 bases, with 12 bases between the two germline ends. The CDR3 loop spans 13 amino acids. The CDR3 bases are TGCGCCAGTGGAGGACGGCACTCCTACGAGCAGTACTTC. It encodes CASGGRHSYEQYF.

This chain links TRBV5-6 with TRBJ2-5; 8 bases agree with TRBD1. The ends lost 4 bases at V and 4 bases at J; junction bases unmatched: 12. Germline V gene data show CDR1 as SGHDT and CDR2 as YYEEEE. The CDR3 covers 16 residues. The DNA for the CDR3 is TGTGCCAGCAGCACGGACAGGGTGGGTGCTATAGAGACCCAGTACTTC. Its translation is CASSTDRVGAIETQYF.

A remark on this clone: Just one base apart from a much larger clone, this may be a read error. This sample includes further DNA sequences coding for the same CDR3. V usage is TRBV6-5 and J usage is TRBJ1-1, with D maybe TRBD1 (6 bases). The CDR3 loop spans 13 amino acids. Germline V gene sequence: CDR1 MNHEY, CDR2 SVGAGI. Trimming cost V 8 bases and J 0 bases, with 10 bases left between them. CDR3 sequence reads: CASSGTLNTEAFF. CDR3 sequence (DNA): TGTGCCAGCTCCGGGACACTGAACACTGAAGCTTTCTTT.

CDR3 region: CASSLGGRGGQGTQYF. CDR3 DNA: TGTGCCAGCAGCTTAGGGGGGCGGGGGGGCCAGGGGACCCAGTACTTC. The rearrangement joins TRBV11-2 to TRBJ2-5; 9 bases align to TRBD2. With 1 base clipped from V and 7 bases from J, the junction kept 10 bases outside the gene matches. Germline V gene lookup returns CDR1 SGHAT and CDR2 FQNNGV. The CDR3 is 16 amino acids.

The chain recombines TRBV2 with TRBJ2-3, with D possibly matching TRBD2 (7 bases). The V and J ends lost 4 bases and 1 base respectively, with 12 bases between them. CDR3 size: 15 residues. The germline V gene encodes CDR1 SNHLY and CDR2 FYNNEI. This CDR3 is CASSVRRGRTDTQYF. CDR3 DNA: TGTGCCAGCAGTGTTCGGCGGGGGCGCACAGATACGCAGTATTTT.

The CDR3 reads CASSLSGCCIYEQYF. The CDR3 nucleotides read TGTGCCAGCAGCCTTAGCGGGTGTTGTATCTACGAGCAGTACTTC. The chain carries TRBV7-6 and TRBJ2-7, with 7 bases identical to TRBD2. Germline V gene sequence: CDR1 SGHVS, CDR2 FNYEAQ. The J segment lost 3 bases and the V segment lost 5 bases, leaving 10 bases of the junction unmatched. This CDR3 is 15 amino acids long.

V gene TRBV5-1 combines with J gene TRBJ1-1; D is uncertain. This CDR3 spans 14 amino acids. Germline V gene sequence: CDR1 SGHRS, CDR2 YFSETQ. V gave up 2 bases and J gave up 0 bases, with 8 bases separating them. CDR3 region: CASSLQNMNTEAFF. CDR3 bases: TGCGCCAGCAGCTTACAAAACATGAACACTGAAGCTTTCTTT.

V gene TRBV10-3 combines with J gene TRBJ1-3; D gene unclear. Germline V gene data show CDR1 as ENHRY and CDR2 as SYGVKD. CDR3 length: 14 residues. Trimming left V 3 bases short and J 0 bases short, with 6 bases between. CDR3 sequence: CAISDRNSGNTIYF. CDR3 nucleotide sequence: TGTGCCATCAGTGACAGAAACTCTGGAAACACCATATATTTT.

This clone appeared once. This rearrangement joins TRBV6-5 to TRBJ2-1, with TRBD1 matching 10 bases. J gave up 5 bases and V 7 bases, and 5 bases lay outside the gene matches. This CDR3 has 14 amino acids. From germline, CDR1 is MNHEY and CDR2 SVGAGI. The CDR3 here is CASTTGQGHNEQFF. The CDR3 coding sequence is TGTGCCAGCACGACGGGACAGGGGCACAATGAGCAGTTCTTC.

This chain connects TRBV2 to TRBJ1-5; 8 nucleotides match TRBD1. The CDR3 contains 15 residues. In germline, CDR1 is SNHLY, CDR2 FYNNEI. After removal of 6 bases from V and 4 bases from J, the junction contained 8 bases not matched to a gene. In nucleotides, the CDR3 is TGTGCCAGCAGCCGGGAACAGGGGGATAATCAGCCCCAGCATTTT. Its protein product is CASSREQGDNQPQHF.

CDR3 sequence: CAWSPTGIGELFF. In DNA form, the CDR3 reads TGTGCCTGGAGTCCGACAGGGATCGGGGAGCTGTTTTTT. The chain couples TRBV30 to TRBJ2-2; 7 bases fit TRBD1. J gave up 7 bases and V 2 bases, and 4 bases lay outside the gene matches. This CDR3 region has 13 residues. Germline V gives CDR1 GTSNPN, CDR2 SVGIG (reference sequence). The full variable domain, rest sourced from reference TRBV30 and TRBJ2-2, is SQTIHQWPATLVQPVGSPLSLECTVEGTSNPNLYWYRQAAGRGLQLLFYSVGIGQISSEVPQNLSASRPQDRQFILSSKKLLLSDSGFYLCAWSPTGIGELFFGEGSRLTVL.

The chain joins TRBV9 to TRBJ1-4; D is unclear. This CDR3 has 15 residues. Germline lookup yields CDR1 SGDLS and CDR2 YYNGEE. The V and J ends lost 6 bases and 3 bases respectively, with 15 bases between them. The CDR3 DNA is TGTGCCAGCAAAGAGGGCCATGGGGCTAATGAAAAACTGTTTTTT. It translates to CASKEGHGANEKLFF.

The chain has TRBV27 and TRBJ1-5; D might be TRBD1 (5 bases). Trimming removed 3 bases from V and 6 bases from J, with 9 bases in between. CDR3 length equals 13 residues. CDR1 and CDR2 (germline): MNHEY, SMNVEV (reference sequence). The CDR3, as DNA: TGTGCCAGCAGTTTTCGGGGGAGTCAGCCCCAGCATTTT. As protein: CASSFRGSQPQHF.

V is TRBV24-1 and J is TRBJ1-6; tentative D call: TRBD1 (5 bases). CDR3 length equals 15 residues. V lost 2 bases, J lost 5 bases, and 9 bases lay in between. Germline values: CDR1 KGHDR, CDR2 SFDVKD. The CDR3 bases are TGTGCCACCAGTGATTCCGACAGAAATAATTCACCCCTCCACTTT. Protein product: CATSDSDRNNSPLHF.

The chain couples TRBV28 to TRBJ2-3, with D tentatively TRBD2 (5 bases). Trimming shortened V by 10 bases and J by 2 bases, and 7 bases separated the two germline ends. The CDR3 loop spans 11 amino acids. Germline V gives CDR1 MDHEN, CDR2 SYDVKM. The CDR3 sequence is CATGITDTQYF. Written as DNA, the CDR3 is TGTGCCACCGGGATCACAGATACGCAGTATTTT. Full variable domain (remainder filled in from reference TRBV28 and TRBJ2-3): DVKVTQSSRYLVKRTGEKVFLECVQDMDHENMFWYRQDPGLGLRLIYFSYDVKMKEKGDIPEGYSVSREKKERFSLILESASTNQTSMYLCATGITDTQYFGPGTRLTVL.

The V call is TRBV7-6, the J call TRBJ2-1; 10 bases are a match to TRBD2. J gave up 1 base and V 5 bases, and 2 bases lay outside the gene matches. The CDR3 consists of 15 residues. Germline CDR1 SGHVS, CDR2 FNYEAQ. CDR3 sequence (DNA): TGTGCCAGCAGCCCTAGCGGGGGTTCCTACAATGAGCAGTTCTTC. Its translation: CASSPSGGSYNEQFF.

The CDR3: CASRPPGSGYTGELFF. The DNA of the CDR3 is TGTGCCAGTAGACCCCCGGGTAGCGGATACACCGGGGAGCTGTTTTTT. The chain carries TRBV19 and TRBJ2-2; D is perhaps TRBD2 (6 bases). V lost 6 bases, J lost 3 bases, and 17 bases lay in between. The CDR3 extends over 16 amino acids. Germline loops: CDR1 LNHDA, CDR2 SQIVND (reference sequence).

This chain links TRBV18 with TRBJ1-1; D perhaps matches TRBD1 (5 bases). V was shortened by 5 bases and J by 1 base, with 8 bases between the two germline ends. CDR1 is KGHSH, CDR2 LQKENI, per germline. The CDR3 extends over 13 amino acids. The chain's CDR3 is CASSTTENTEAFF. Written as DNA, the CDR3 is TGTGCCAGCTCAACGACAGAGAACACTGAAGCTTTCTTT.

In its sample, this clone was seen once. The chain joins TRBV2 to TRBJ1-1; D possibly corresponds to TRBD1 (6 bases). Trimming cost V 5 bases and J 5 bases, with 18 bases left between them. This CDR3 has 15 residues. CDR1 and CDR2 (germline): SNHLY, FYNNEI. The CDR3 loop is CASSLQQGAGTEAFF. In DNA, the CDR3 is TGTGCCAGCAGTTTACAACAGGGAGCAGGGACTGAAGCTTTCTTT.